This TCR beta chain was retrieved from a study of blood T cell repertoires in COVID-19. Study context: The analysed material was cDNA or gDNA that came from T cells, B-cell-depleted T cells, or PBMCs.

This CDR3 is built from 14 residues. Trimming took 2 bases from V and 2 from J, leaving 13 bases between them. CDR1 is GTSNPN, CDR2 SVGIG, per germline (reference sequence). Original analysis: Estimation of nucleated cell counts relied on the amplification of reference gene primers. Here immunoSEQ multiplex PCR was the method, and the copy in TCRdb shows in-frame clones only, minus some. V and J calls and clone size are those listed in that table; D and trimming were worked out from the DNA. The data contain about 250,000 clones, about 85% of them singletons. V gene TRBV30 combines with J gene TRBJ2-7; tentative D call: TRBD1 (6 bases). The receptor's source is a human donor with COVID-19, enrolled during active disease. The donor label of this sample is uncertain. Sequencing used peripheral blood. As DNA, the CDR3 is TGTGCCTGGAGTCAGGGGACCGGTCCCTACGAGCAGTACTTC. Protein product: CAWSQGTGPYEQYF.